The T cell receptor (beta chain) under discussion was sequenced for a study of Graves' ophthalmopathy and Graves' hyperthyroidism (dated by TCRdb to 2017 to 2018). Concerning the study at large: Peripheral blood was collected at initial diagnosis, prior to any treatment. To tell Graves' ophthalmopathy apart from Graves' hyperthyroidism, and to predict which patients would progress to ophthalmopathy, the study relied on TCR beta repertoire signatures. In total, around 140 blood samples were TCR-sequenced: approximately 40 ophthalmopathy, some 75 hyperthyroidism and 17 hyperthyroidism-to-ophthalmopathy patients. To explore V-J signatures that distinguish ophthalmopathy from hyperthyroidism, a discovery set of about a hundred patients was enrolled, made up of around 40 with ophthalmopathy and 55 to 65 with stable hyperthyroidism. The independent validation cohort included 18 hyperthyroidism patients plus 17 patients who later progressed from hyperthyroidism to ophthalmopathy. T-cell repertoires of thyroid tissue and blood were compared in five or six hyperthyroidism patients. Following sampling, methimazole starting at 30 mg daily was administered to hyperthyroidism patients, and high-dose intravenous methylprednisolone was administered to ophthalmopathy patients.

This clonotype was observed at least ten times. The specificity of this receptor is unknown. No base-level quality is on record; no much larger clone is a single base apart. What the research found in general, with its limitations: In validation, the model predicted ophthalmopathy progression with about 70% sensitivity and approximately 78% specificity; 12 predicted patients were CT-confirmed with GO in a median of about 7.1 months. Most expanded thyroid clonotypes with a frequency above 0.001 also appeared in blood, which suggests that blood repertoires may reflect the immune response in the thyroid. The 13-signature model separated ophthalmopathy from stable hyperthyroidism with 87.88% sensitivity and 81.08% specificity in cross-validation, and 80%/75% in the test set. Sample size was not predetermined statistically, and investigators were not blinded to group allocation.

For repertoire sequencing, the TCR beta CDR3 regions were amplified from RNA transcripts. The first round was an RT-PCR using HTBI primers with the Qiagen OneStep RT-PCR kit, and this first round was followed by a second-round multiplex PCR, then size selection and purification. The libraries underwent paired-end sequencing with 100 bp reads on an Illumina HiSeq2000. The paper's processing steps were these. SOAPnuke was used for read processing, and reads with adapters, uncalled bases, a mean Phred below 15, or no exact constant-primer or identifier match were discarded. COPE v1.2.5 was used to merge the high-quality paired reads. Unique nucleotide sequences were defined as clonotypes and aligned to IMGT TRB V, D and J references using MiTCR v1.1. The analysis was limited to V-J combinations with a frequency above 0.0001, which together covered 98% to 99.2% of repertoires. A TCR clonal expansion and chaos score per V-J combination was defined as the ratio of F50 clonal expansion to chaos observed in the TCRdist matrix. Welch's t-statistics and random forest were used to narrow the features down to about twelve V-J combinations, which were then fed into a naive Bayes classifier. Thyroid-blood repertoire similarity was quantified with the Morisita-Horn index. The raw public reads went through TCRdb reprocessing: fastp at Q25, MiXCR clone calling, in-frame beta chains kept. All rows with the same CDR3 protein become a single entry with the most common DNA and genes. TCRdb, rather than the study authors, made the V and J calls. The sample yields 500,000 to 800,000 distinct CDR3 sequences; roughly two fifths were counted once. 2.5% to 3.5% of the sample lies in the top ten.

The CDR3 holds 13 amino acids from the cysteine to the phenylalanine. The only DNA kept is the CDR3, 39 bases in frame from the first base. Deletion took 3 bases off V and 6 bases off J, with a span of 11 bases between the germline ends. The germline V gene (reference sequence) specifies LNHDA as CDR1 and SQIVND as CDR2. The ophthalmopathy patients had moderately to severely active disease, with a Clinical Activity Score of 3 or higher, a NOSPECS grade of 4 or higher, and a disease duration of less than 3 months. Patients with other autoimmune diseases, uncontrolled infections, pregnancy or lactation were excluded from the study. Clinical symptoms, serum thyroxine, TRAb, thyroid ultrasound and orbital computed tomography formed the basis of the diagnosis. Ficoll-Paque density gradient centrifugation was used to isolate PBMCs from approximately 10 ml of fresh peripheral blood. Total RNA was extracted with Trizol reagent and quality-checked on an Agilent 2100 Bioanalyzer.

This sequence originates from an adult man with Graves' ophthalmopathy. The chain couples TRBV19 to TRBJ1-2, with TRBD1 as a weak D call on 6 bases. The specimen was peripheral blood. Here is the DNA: TGTGCCAGTAGTATGGTACAGGGAGATGGCTACACCTTC. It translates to CASSMVQGDGYTF.